These 30 T cell receptor beta chains were all obtained from the same sample, sequenced in a study of cytomegalovirus exposure and HLA in healthy donors. Both 60 Vbeta primers and 13 Jbeta primers went into the PCR. Repertoires were generated with immunoSEQ multiplex PCR, while TCRdb's copy carries only in-frame clones and drops some. The table has fewer than 350,000 clones, approximately 90% seen once; the top ten hold about 2%. Sequenced input: PBMCs. The receptors here all came from a woman aged 18 to 35 in good health and CMV-seronegative.

Turning to this clone: The sample holds other DNA sequences that translate to the same CDR3. V and J are TRBV5-1 and TRBJ2-7; TRBD1 matches 10 bases. CDR1 is SGHRS and CDR2 is YFSETQ in the germline V gene. This CDR3 contains 15 residues. Germline trimming cut 2 bases from V and 2 bases from J; bases unmatched to any gene: 4. In DNA form, the CDR3 reads TGCGCCAGCAGCTTAGGGACAGGGGTTACCTACGAGCAGTACTTC. This gives the protein CASSLGTGVTYEQYF.

This chain connects TRBV18 to TRBJ1-5; 7 bases align to TRBD1. The CDR3 extends over 15 amino acids. The V segment lost 6 bases and the J segment 1 base; nucleotides outside the gene matches: 6. CDR1 KGHSH and CDR2 LQKENI come from the germline V gene. DNA for the CDR3: TGTGCCAGCTCCCTCGACAGGGACAGCAATCAGCCCCAGCATTTT. Its protein product is CASSLDRDSNQPQHF.

The V and J genes are TRBV5-1 and TRBJ2-7, with 10 bases fitting TRBD1. After removal of 0 bases from V and 5 bases from J, the junction contained 5 bases not matched to a gene. The CDR3 runs to 15 residues. Germline loops: CDR1 SGHRS, CDR2 YFSETQ. Here the CDR3 reads CASSLEGDRGHEQYF. In nucleotides, the CDR3 is TGCGCCAGCAGCTTGGAAGGGGACAGGGGCCACGAGCAGTACTTC.

The genes are TRBV5-8 and TRBJ2-6; weak D call: TRBD1 (6 bases). Per germline, CDR1 SGHTS and CDR2 YDEGEE. CDR3 length equals 16 residues. V lost 3 bases and J lost 2, with 12 bases in between. CDR3 nucleotides: TGTGCCAGCAGCTCTCCATACAGGGCTGGGGCCAACGTCCTGACTTTC. It is translated as CASSSPYRAGANVLTF.

V gene TRBV6-5 combines with J gene TRBJ2-7; perhaps TRBD1 as D (5 bases). The germline V gene encodes CDR1 MNHEY and CDR2 SVGAGI. The ends were cut back, 6 bases at V and 0 bases at J, with 15 bases in the middle. CDR3 size: 15 residues. The CDR3 here is CASSSLSTASYEQYF. CDR3 nucleotide sequence: TGTGCCAGCAGCTCCCTCTCGACAGCCTCCTACGAGCAGTACTTC.

The rearrangement links TRBV7-3 to TRBJ2-1, with 16 bases fitting TRBD2. CDR3 length: 15 amino acids. Trimming took 3 bases from V and 9 from J; bases not matched to a gene: 2. The germline V gene encodes CDR1 SGHTA and CDR2 FQGTGA. The CDR3 DNA reads TGTGCCAGCAGCTTGGGACTAGCGGGGGGGGGTGAGCAGTTCTTC. It encodes CASSLGLAGGGEQFF. Based on the CDR3 plus reference TRBV7-3 and TRBJ2-1, the full variable domain is GAGVSQTPSNKVTEKGKYVELRCDPISGHTALYWYRQSLGQGPEFLIYFQGTGAADDSGLPNDRFFAVRPEGSVSTLKIQRTERGDSAVYLCASSLGLAGGGEQFFGPGTRLTVL.

This clone was seen only once. The J gene is TRBJ1-2, the V gene TRBV18, with 10 bases aligning to TRBD1. CDR1 is KGHSH, CDR2 LQKENI, per germline. The CDR3 contains 17 residues. V gave up 0 bases and J gave up 5 bases; unmatched junction bases: 9. CDR3: CASSPPLSGTGVYGYTF. CDR3 bases: TGTGCCAGCTCACCACCGTTATCCGGGACAGGGGTTTATGGCTACACCTTC. Drawing the rest from reference TRBV18 and TRBJ1-2, the complete variable domain is NAGVMQNPRHLVRRRGQEARLRCSPMKGHSHVYWYRQLPEEGLKFMVYLQKENIIDESGMPKERFSAEFPKEGPSILRIQQVVRGDSAAYFCASSPPLSGTGVYGYTFGSGTRLTVV.

The J gene is TRBJ2-7, the V gene TRBV18, with D possibly TRBD1 on 5 matching bases. From germline, CDR1 is KGHSH and CDR2 LQKENI. Trimming pared 2 bases from V and 2 bases from J, leaving 13 bases between. CDR3 length: 15 amino acids. The CDR3 DNA follows: TGTGCCAGCTCACCAGGGGCCCAATCTACCTACGAGCAGTACTTC. Translation: CASSPGAQSTYEQYF.

This clone was seen only once. The chain joins TRBV6-1 to TRBJ2-5, with 10 positions matching TRBD2. The CDR3 consists of 16 residues. Looked up from germline, CDR1 is MNHNS and CDR2 is SASEGT. V lost 4 bases to trimming and J lost 3 bases; unmatched junction nucleotides: 8. The CDR3 DNA reads TGTGCCAGCAGTGGAAAAGCGGGGGGGCTCAAAGAGACCCAGTACTTC. Translating it yields CASSGKAGGLKETQYF.

The rearrangement links TRBV11-2 to TRBJ1-1, with D perhaps matching TRBD1 (5 bases). This CDR3 has 14 amino acids. CDR1 is SGHAT and CDR2 is FQNNGV in the germline V gene. V was clipped by 1 base and J by 4 bases, with 10 bases between them. For the CDR3, the DNA is TGTGCCAGCAGCTTAGGGCAGGGTCTCACTGAAGCTTTCTTT. It encodes CASSLGQGLTEAFF.

The J gene is TRBJ2-5, the V gene TRBV5-6, with TRBD2 matching over 9 bases. The last part of the DNA fits TRBJ2-7 better; the J call may be wrong. Germline CDR1 and CDR2: SGHDT and YYEEEE. The CDR3 is made up of 15 amino acids. This CDR3 is CASSLGLAATYEQYF. The CDR3 bases are TGTGCCAGCAGCTTGGGACTAGCGGCTACCTACGAGCAGTACTTC.

The chain links TRBV5-4 to TRBJ2-6; 7 bases line up with TRBD1. CDR3 length: 16 amino acids. The V segment lost 2 bases and the J segment 1 base; nucleotides outside the gene matches: 3. Germline CDR1 is SGHNT and CDR2 is YYREEE (reference sequence). CDR3 sequence (DNA): TGTGCCAGCAGCTTACCACAGGGGTCTGGGGCCAACGTCCTGACTTTC. It is translated as CASSLPQGSGANVLTF.

Points on this clone: Different DNA sequences within this sample yield the same CDR3. The chain uses TRBV29-1 and TRBJ1-1, with 8 bases fitting TRBD1. The V and J ends lost 4 bases and 4 bases, in that order; junction bases with no gene match: 2. This CDR3 is built from 12 residues. CDR1 is SQVTM and CDR2 is ANQGSEA in the germline V gene. The CDR3 loop is CSVGQGLTEAFF. Here the CDR3 DNA reads TGCAGCGTTGGACAGGGGCTCACTGAAGCTTTCTTT. The variable domain in full, with the rest retrieved from reference TRBV29-1 and TRBJ1-1, is SAVISQKPSRDICQRGTSLTIQCQVDSQVTMMFWYRQQPGQSLTLIATANQGSEATYESGFVIDKFPISRPNLTFSTLTVSNMSPEDSSIYLCSVGQGLTEAFFGQGTRLTVV.

This sequence joins TRBV21-1 and TRBJ2-7; TRBD2 is the table's D call and was not checked against the DNA. TRBV21-1 is assigned pseudogene status. This CDR3 has 15 amino acids. The CDR3 DNA reads TGTGCCAGCAGGAACCTAGCGGGGGCCCCCTACGAGCAGTACTTC. It encodes CASRNLAGAPYEQYF.

The rearrangement uses TRBV29-1 and TRBJ1-2, with D unclear. The CDR3 consists of 13 residues. The V end was cut by 0 bases, the J end by 8 bases, with 13 bases between. In germline, CDR1 is SQVTM, CDR2 ANQGSEA. The CDR3 sequence: CSVEEGLSRGYTF. In DNA, the CDR3 is TGCAGCGTTGAAGAGGGTCTCTCGAGGGGCTACACCTTC.

The chain has TRBV7-3 and TRBJ2-1, with 8 bases that match TRBD2. From germline, CDR1 is SGHTA and CDR2 FQGTGA. J was trimmed by 5 bases and V by 0 bases; bases with no gene match: 9. This CDR3 has 17 amino acids. CDR3 in amino acids: CASSLTPLVAGNNEQFF. The DNA of the CDR3 is TGTGCCAGCAGCTTAACGCCTTTAGTAGCGGGGAACAATGAGCAGTTCTTC.

The J gene is TRBJ1-4, the V gene TRBV5-6; D is possibly TRBD1 (5 bases). CDR1 is SGHDT, CDR2 YYEEEE, per germline. Trimming stripped 1 base from V and 0 bases from J, with 10 bases between. The CDR3 contains 16 residues. CDR3 in DNA: TGTGCCAGCAGCTTGTTTATGACAGCAACTAATGAAAAACTGTTTTTT. Translated, it gives CASSLFMTATNEKLFF.

This chain uses TRBV2 with TRBJ2-7, with TRBD1 matching 9 bases. V trimming: 11 bases; J trimming: 4 bases; junction bases outside the gene matches: 9. The length of the CDR3 is 13 residues. The germline V gene has CDR1 SNHLY and CDR2 FYNNEI. CDR3 protein: CAGRDRARYEQYF. The DNA of the CDR3 is TGTGCCGGCCGGGACAGGGCAAGGTACGAGCAGTACTTC. Based on the CDR3 plus reference TRBV2 and TRBJ2-7, the full variable domain is EPEVTQTPSHQVTQMGQEVILRCVPISNHLYFYWYRQILGQKVEFLVSFYNNEISEKSEIFDDQFSVERPDGSNFTLKIRSTKLEDSAMYFCAGRDRARYEQYFGPGTRLTVT.

The chain employs TRBV10-2 and TRBJ1-2; D is perhaps TRBD1 (5 bases). The CDR3 extends over 12 amino acids. Trimming took off 4 bases at V and 6 bases at J, with 9 bases between the two ends. In germline, CDR1 is WSHSY, CDR2 SAAADI. The CDR3: CASSGQGHGYTF. In DNA, the CDR3 is TGCGCCAGCAGTGGGCAGGGCCATGGCTACACCTTC.

The rearrangement links TRBV18 to TRBJ1-2; 7 positions agree with TRBD1. CDR3 length: 17 amino acids. The ends lost 3 bases at V and 4 bases at J; junction bases unmatched: 14. Germline assignment: CDR1 KGHSH and CDR2 LQKENI. In DNA, the CDR3 is TGTGCCAGCTCACCTCCCCAGGGGGGCTGGGGAGGCTATGGCTACACCTTC. Translating it yields CASSPPQGGWGGYGYTF.

The J gene is TRBJ1-1, the V gene TRBV19; tentatively, D is TRBD1 (5 bases). CDR3 length: 14 residues. Trimming removed 3 bases at V and 5 bases at J, with 13 bases between. CDR1 LNHDA and CDR2 SQIVND come from the germline V gene (reference sequence). The DNA for the CDR3 is TGTGCCAGTAGTATTTCCCAGGGAAATACTGAAGCTTTCTTT. It specifies CASSISQGNTEAFF. Looking up the rest from reference TRBV19 and TRBJ1-1 gives the full variable domain: DGGITQSPKYLFRKEGQNVTLSCEQNLNHDAMYWYRQDPGQGLRLIYYSQIVNDFQKGDIAEGYSVSREKKESFPLTVTSAQKNPTAFYLCASSISQGNTEAFFGQGTRLTVV.

The rearrangement links TRBV6-5 to TRBJ1-1, with 8 bases lining up with TRBD1. V was clipped by 6 bases and J by 1 base; unmatched bases: 4. CDR1 and CDR2 from the germline V gene are MNHEY and SVGAGI. CDR3 length: 14 amino acids. The CDR3 reads CASRLQGGNTEAFF. The DNA for the CDR3 is TGTGCCAGCAGACTACAGGGGGGGAACACTGAAGCTTTCTTT.

The rearrangement links TRBV7-3 to TRBJ2-1; D not certain. The CDR3 extends over 12 amino acids. CDR1 is SGHTA, CDR2 FQGTGA, per germline. Trimming left V 2 bases short and J 7 bases short, with 6 bases between. CDR3 nucleotides: TGTGCCAGCAGCTTATACGCGAATGAGCAGTTCTTC. Amino acid sequence: CASSLYANEQFF.

The chain employs TRBV7-8 and TRBJ2-5; D unresolved. The assigned J gene may be wrong: the sequence end matches TRBJ2-7 better. This CDR3 has 11 residues. Germline CDR1 reads SGHVS; CDR2 reads FQNEAQ. CDR3 nucleotides: TGTGCCAGCAGTCAAAAGTACGAGCAGTACTTC. It yields the protein CASSQKYEQYF.

This clone appeared a single time. The V gene is TRBV4-1, the J gene TRBJ2-7; 9 positions agree with TRBD1. Germline-derived CDR1 and CDR2 are MGHRA and YSYEKL. CDR3 length: 14 residues. Trimming took 3 bases from V and 0 from J; bases not matched to a gene: 0. CDR3 amino acids: CASSQTGGSYEQYF. In DNA form, the CDR3 reads TGCGCCAGCAGCCAGACAGGGGGCTCCTACGAGCAGTACTTC.

This chain connects TRBV19 to TRBJ1-5; possibly TRBD1 for D (6 bases). CDR1 and CDR2 (germline): LNHDA, SQIVND (reference sequence). V was pared by 3 bases and J by 5 bases, with 17 bases between. This CDR3 spans 16 amino acids. The chain's CDR3 is CASSIRGAGRDQPQHF. CDR3 bases: TGTGCCAGTAGTATCCGGGGGGCAGGGAGGGATCAGCCCCAGCATTTT.

This clone was counted a few times. J is TRBJ2-2 and V is TRBV15; no firm D call. With 0 bases removed from V and 4 bases from J, the gap between germline ends came to 3 bases. Germline V gives CDR1 LNHNV, CDR2 YYDKDF (reference sequence). The CDR3 has 13 residues. For the CDR3, the DNA is TGTGCCACCAGCAGAGACAGCACCGGGGAGCTGTTTTTT. Translated, it gives CATSRDSTGELFF.

The gene calls are TRBV27 and TRBJ1-2; D call uncertain. V was cut by 5 bases and J by 2 bases, with 21 bases left in between. The CDR3 loop spans 17 amino acids. Germline CDR1 and CDR2: MNHEY and SMNVEV (reference sequence). The CDR3 loop is CASSNDPPGFRNYGYTF. Written as DNA, the CDR3 is TGTGCCAGCAGTAACGACCCCCCGGGGTTCCGGAACTATGGCTACACCTTC.

This rearrangement joins TRBV19 to TRBJ1-2, with D hard to call. Germline CDR1 is LNHDA and CDR2 is SQIVND (reference sequence). V shed 5 bases and J shed 6 bases, with 16 bases lying between them. The length of the CDR3 is 14 residues. The CDR3 region is CASSLGLPLHGYTF. The CDR3 DNA reads TGTGCCAGTAGTCTTGGACTGCCGCTTCATGGCTACACCTTC.

The rearrangement uses TRBV27 and TRBJ1-2; maybe TRBD1 (6 bases). This CDR3 is built from 13 residues. Deletions cut 5 bases from V and 8 bases from J, with 15 bases between. Germline V CDR1 and CDR2: MNHEY, SMNVEV (reference sequence). CDR3 region: CASSPYGQTGYTF. The DNA of the CDR3 is TGTGCCAGCAGTCCCTACGGACAGACGGGCTACACCTTC.